Listed here is a single T cell receptor (beta chain). Its antigen is not identified. The length of the CDR3 is 12 residues. Trimming removed 2 bases from V and 6 bases from J, with 5 bases in between. Looked up from germline, CDR1 is SGHRS and CDR2 is YFSETQ. This entry belongs to a study of T cells after yellow fever vaccination. Whole-study results and caveats: A small proportion of clonotypes was detected in both the CD4 and CD8 compartments.

TCR cDNA was made by 5'RACE template switching, adding a universal primer site and UMIs. TCRdb re-called the 5' RACE reads through MiXCR, storing one row per CDR3 protein. In the table there are 250,000 to 350,000 distinct CDR3 sequences, 3.5% to 4.5% of which are singletons. The chain employs TRBV5-1 and TRBJ2-2, with D unresolved. This specimen consisted of PBMCs, obtained 15 days after the yellow fever booster vaccination. The sequence was collected from a man between 18 and 29 years old who received the YFV17D yellow fever vaccine. CDR3 sequence: CASSFWPGELFF. The CDR3 nucleotides read TGCGCCAGCAGCTTTTGGCCCGGGGAGCTGTTTTTT.